These T cell receptor beta chains were read from a single sample in a study of blood T cell repertoires in COVID-19. Profiling relied on immunoSEQ multiplex PCR, and the TCRdb table lists in-frame clones only, not all of them. The sample yields around 160,000 clones, 85% seen once. The material sequenced was peripheral blood. These TCRs come from a middle-aged woman with active or convalescent COVID-19. CDR3s leave out the opening cysteine and the closing phenylalanine or tryptophan.

V gene	J gene	CDR3 protein
TRBV5-1	TRBJ1-2	ASSFETAHGYT
TRBV19	TRBJ2-7	ASSIPRDRGDEQY
TRBV7-9	TRBJ1-4	ASSLARTGGLF
TRBV19	TRBJ1-1	ASSLTIGVNTEAF
TRBV27	TRBJ2-7	ASSFGLAGPYEQY
TRBV5-1	TRBJ2-3	ARSPGGWGAGGTDTQY
TRBV5-6	TRBJ1-5	ASSFGVRQPQH
TRBV28	TRBJ1-2	ASSPGRERGYGYT
TRBV7-9	TRBJ1-6	ASSFELYSPLH
TRBV5-1	TRBJ2-3	ASSLGTSGTDTQY
TRBV30	TRBJ2-3	AWSAGTGSTDTQY
TRBV29-1	TRBJ2-2	SGADTGELF
TRBV15	TRBJ2-2	ATSGPGETGELF
TRBV13	TRBJ1-1	ASSSPTGGVTEAF
TRBV7-2	TRBJ1-2	ASSSGQGGGYT
TRBV7-6	TRBJ1-2	ASSYTADYGYT
TRBV5-1	TRBJ2-7	ASSLRPAGVHEQY
TRBV19	TRBJ1-2	ASSIPSGQDNYGYT
TRBV2	TRBJ2-7	ASAGGQGAVYEQY
TRBV2	TRBJ1-2	ASSVDRGHYT
TRBV7-8	TRBJ2-2	ASSLWSQYNGELF
TRBV18	TRBJ2-4	ASSPGTGILAKNIQY
TRBV5-6	TRBJ1-5	ASSHASGSSNQPQH
TRBV7-2	TRBJ1-2	ASSLDPDRGKYGYT
TRBV11-2	TRBJ2-1	ASSLRWTGDYKNEQF
TRBV7-9	TRBJ2-7	ASSPRPTGSYEQY
TRBV5-1	TRBJ1-1	ASSQQPDRPNTEAF
TRBV5-1	TRBJ1-1	ASSLRTGGETEAF
TRBV3-1/TRBV3-2	TRBJ1-6	ASSLQGRGYNSPLH
TRBV5-5	TRBJ1-5	ASSLTRPGGNQPQH
TRBV5-1	TRBJ1-1	ASSLVGATEAF
TRBV11-3	TRBJ2-3	ASSSWTGGTDTQY
TRBV5-6	TRBJ1-1	ASSAGTGRANTEAF
TRBV28	TRBJ1-6	ASLFEQGSYNSPLH
TRBV6-5	TRBJ1-5	ASSMGQNNQPQH
TRBV28	TRBJ2-2	ASSFLAGGETGELF
TRBV25-1	TRBJ2-3	ASSVGGSTDTQY
TRBV5-8	TRBJ1-2	ASSFRVTGYGYT
TRBV7-2	TRBJ2-1	ASSPPRAAYNEQF
TRBV27	TRBJ1-5	ASSWQGYQPQH
TRBV27	TRBJ2-7	ASRGRQGLRVHEQY
TRBV11-3	TRBJ2-5	ASSLSLTGGQETQY